Listed below are T cell receptor beta chains from one sample, sequenced in a study of blood T cell repertoires in COVID-19. Profiling relied on immunoSEQ multiplex PCR, and the TCRdb table lists in-frame clones only, not all of them. The table lists some 150,000 clones, 70% to 90% of them singletons. Sequencing input: peripheral blood. The receptors here all came from an older woman with COVID-19, enrolled during active disease. The CDR3 runs from the conserved cysteine through the conserved F or W. Fields, in order: CDR3 protein, CDR3 DNA, J gene, clone size, D gene, V gene. A D gene is named only where the DNA matches it firmly. Where a row states a size, it is once, few, many or the class of an expanded clone; other rows omit it.

CASSEGQALGQFF TGTGCCAGCAGCGAAGGACAGGCGTTGGGGCAGTTCTTC TRBJ2-1 . TRBD1 TRBV9
CATSEATGTFNYGYTF TGTGCCACCAGTGAAGCGACAGGGACCTTTAACTATGGCTACACCTTC TRBJ1-2 . TRBD1 TRBV24-1
CASSSGQAGTYEQYF TGTGCCAGCAGCTCAGGACAGGCCGGTACCTACGAGCAGTACTTC TRBJ2-7 . TRBD1 TRBV7-6
CASSRLESNTEAFF TGTGCCAGCAGTCGTCTAGAATCGAACACTGAAGCTTTCTTT TRBJ1-1 . . TRBV2
CAISAQLAGGRDTQYF TGTGCCATCAGTGCCCAACTAGCGGGGGGGCGAGATACGCAGTATTTT TRBJ2-3 . TRBD2 TRBV10-3
CASSDWDRAYNEQFF TGTGCCAGCAGCGATTGGGACAGAGCCTACAATGAGCAGTTCTTC TRBJ2-1 . TRBD1 TRBV5-4
CASSEGAASGYGYTF TGCGCCAGCAGTGAGGGGGCGGCTTCCGGCTATGGCTACACCTTC TRBJ1-2 . TRBD1 TRBV5-1
CASSQPVSGELFF TGCGCCAGCAGCCAACCGGTCTCCGGGGAGCTGTTTTTT TRBJ2-2 . . TRBV4-1
CASSFYRGISGANVLTF TGTGCCAGCAGCTTTTATAGGGGGATCTCTGGGGCCAACGTCCTGACTTTC TRBJ2-6 . . TRBV5-6
CASSAGTGTTGELFF TGTGCCAGCAGCGCCGGGACAGGGACGACCGGGGAGCTGTTTTTT TRBJ2-2 . TRBD1 TRBV7-3
CAISGGETSGTAGDTQYF TGTGCCATCAGTGGCGGGGAGACTAGCGGTACCGCCGGAGATACGCAGTATTTT TRBJ2-3 . TRBD2 TRBV10-3
CASLPGQATKSSYEQYF TGTGCCAGCTTACCGGGACAGGCCACCAAAAGCTCCTACGAGCAGTACTTC TRBJ2-7 . TRBD1 TRBV3-1/TRBV3-2
CACRMLRDSRPEAFF TGTGCCTGCCGAATGCTTCGGGACTCTCGACCCGAAGCTTTCTTT TRBJ1-1 . . TRBV11-2
CASSLGLAGGLIYNEQFF TGTGCCAGCAGCTTAGGGCTAGCGGGGGGGCTAATCTACAATGAGCAGTTCTTC TRBJ2-1 . TRBD2 TRBV7-2
CASSHRRGQEAFF TGTGCCAGCAGCCACCGGCGGGGTCAAGAAGCTTTCTTT TRBJ1-1 . . TRBV6-5
CASSPLGASYEQYF TGTGCCAGCAGCCCCCTGGGGGCGTCCTACGAGCAGTACTTC TRBJ2-7 . . TRBV7-2
CASSMARQGEQYF TGTGCCAGTAGTATGGCGAGACAGGGGGAGCAGTACTTC TRBJ2-7 . TRBD1 TRBV19
CASSRRDRAYEQYF TGTGCCAGCAGCCGCCGGGACAGAGCCTACGAGCAGTACTTC TRBJ2-7 . TRBD1 TRBV7-9
CASSGGFYEQYF TGTGCCAGCAGCGGAGGCTTCTACGAGCAGTACTTC TRBJ2-7 . . TRBV6-5
CASRGVGNTEAFF TGTGCCAGCAGAGGAGTCGGGAACACTGAAGCTTTCTTT TRBJ1-1 . . TRBV27
CASSLAPGANYGYTF TGCGCCAGCAGCTTGGCCCCAGGGGCGAACTATGGCTACACCTTC TRBJ1-2 . . TRBV5-1
CSVGTGANYGYTF TGCAGCGTGGGGACAGGCGCTAACTATGGCTACACCTTC TRBJ1-2 once TRBD1 TRBV29-1
CASSLPGNEQFF TGTGCCAGCAGCTTGCCAGGCAATGAGCAGTTCTTC TRBJ2-1 once . TRBV5-4
CASSQDRGHLVDSPLHF TGTGCCAGCAGCCAAGATCGCGGACACCTTGTGGATTCACCCCTCCACTTT TRBJ1-6 . . TRBV3-1/TRBV3-2
CASPPAGAPAPVEAFF TGTGCCAGCCCACCCGCGGGAGCTCCGGCCCCCGTCGAAGCTTTCTTT TRBJ1-1 . . TRBV19
CASSLDPDNTGELFF TGTGCCAGCAGCTTAGACCCAGATAACACCGGGGAGCTGTTTTTT TRBJ2-2 once . TRBV11-3
CASSLSQGGNEQYF TGCGCCAGCAGCTTGTCCCAGGGTGGCAACGAGCAGTACTTC TRBJ2-7 . . TRBV5-1